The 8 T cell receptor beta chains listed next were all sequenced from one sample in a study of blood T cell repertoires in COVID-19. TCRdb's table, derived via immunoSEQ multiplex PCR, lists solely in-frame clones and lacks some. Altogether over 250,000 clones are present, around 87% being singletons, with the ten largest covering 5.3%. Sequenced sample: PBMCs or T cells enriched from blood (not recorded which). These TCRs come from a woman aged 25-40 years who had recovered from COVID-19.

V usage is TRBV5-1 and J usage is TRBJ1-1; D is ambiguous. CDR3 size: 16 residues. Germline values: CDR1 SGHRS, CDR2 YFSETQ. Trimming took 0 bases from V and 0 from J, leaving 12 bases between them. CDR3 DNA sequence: TGCGCCAGCAGCTTGGATTCGAGGTTAATGAACACTGAAGCTTTCTTT. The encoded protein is CASSLDSRLMNTEAFF.

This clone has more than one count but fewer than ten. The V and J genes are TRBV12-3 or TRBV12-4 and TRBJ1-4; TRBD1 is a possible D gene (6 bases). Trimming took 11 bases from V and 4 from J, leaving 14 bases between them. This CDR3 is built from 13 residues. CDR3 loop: CACSDRLNEKLFF. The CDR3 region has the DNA TGTGCCTGTTCCGACAGGCTTAATGAAAAACTGTTTTTT.

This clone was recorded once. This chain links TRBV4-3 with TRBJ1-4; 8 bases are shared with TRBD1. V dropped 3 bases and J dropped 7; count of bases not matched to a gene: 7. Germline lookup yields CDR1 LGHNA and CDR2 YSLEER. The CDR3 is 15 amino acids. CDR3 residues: CASSQDRVLGEKLFF. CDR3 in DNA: TGCGCCAGCAGCCAGGACAGGGTTTTGGGTGAAAAACTGTTTTTT.

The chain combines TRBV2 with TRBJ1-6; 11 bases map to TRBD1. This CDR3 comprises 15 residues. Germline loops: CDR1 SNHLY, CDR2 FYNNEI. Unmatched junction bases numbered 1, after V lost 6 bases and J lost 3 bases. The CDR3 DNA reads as TGTGCCAGCAGGGGGACAGGGGGCTATAATTCACCCCTCCACTTT. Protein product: CASRGTGGYNSPLHF.

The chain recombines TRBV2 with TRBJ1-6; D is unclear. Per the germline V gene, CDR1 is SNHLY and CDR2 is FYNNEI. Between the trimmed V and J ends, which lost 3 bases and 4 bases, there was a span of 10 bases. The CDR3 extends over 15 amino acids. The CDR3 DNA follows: TGTGCCAGCAGTGATGCGGGAGGGTATAATTCACCCCTCCACTTT. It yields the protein CASSDAGGYNSPLHF.

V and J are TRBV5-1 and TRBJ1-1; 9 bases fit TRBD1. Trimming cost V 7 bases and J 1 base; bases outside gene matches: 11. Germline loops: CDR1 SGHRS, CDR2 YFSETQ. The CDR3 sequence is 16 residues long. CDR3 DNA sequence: TGCGCCAGCCGCGAGAACACAGGGGGCTGGAACACTGAAGCTTTCTTT. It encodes CASRENTGGWNTEAFF.

CDR3 DNA sequence: TGTGCCAGCAGCTTAGACTTCGAGCAGTACTTC. It codes for CASSLDFEQYF. V usage is TRBV7-2 and J usage is TRBJ2-7; D remains ambiguous. The germline gives CDR1 SGHTA, CDR2 FQGNSA. The V and J ends lost 1 base and 6 bases respectively, with 4 bases between them. There are 11 residues in the CDR3.

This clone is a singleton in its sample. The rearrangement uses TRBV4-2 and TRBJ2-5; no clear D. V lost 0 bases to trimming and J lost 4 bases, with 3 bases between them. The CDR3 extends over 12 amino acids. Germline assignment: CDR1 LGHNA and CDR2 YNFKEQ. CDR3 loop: CASSQEAETQYF. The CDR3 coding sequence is TGTGCCAGCAGCCAAGAAGCAGAGACCCAGTACTTC.